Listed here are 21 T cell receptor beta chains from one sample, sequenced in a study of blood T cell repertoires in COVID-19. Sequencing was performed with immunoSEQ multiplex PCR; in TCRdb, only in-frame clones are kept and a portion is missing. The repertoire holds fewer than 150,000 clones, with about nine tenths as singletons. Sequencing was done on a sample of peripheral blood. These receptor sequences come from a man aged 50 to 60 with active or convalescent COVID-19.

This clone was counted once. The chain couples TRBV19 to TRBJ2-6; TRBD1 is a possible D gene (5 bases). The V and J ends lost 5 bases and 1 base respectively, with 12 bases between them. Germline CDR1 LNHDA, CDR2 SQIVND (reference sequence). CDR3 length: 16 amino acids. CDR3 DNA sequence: TGTGCCAGTAGTTCTGGGGCCAGTTCTGGGGCCAACGTCCTGACTTTC. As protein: CASSSGASSGANVLTF. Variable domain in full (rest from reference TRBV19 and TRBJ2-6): DGGITQSPKYLFRKEGQNVTLSCEQNLNHDAMYWYRQDPGQGLRLIYYSQIVNDFQKGDIAEGYSVSREKKESFPLTVTSAQKNPTAFYLCASSSGASSGANVLTFGAGSRLTVL.

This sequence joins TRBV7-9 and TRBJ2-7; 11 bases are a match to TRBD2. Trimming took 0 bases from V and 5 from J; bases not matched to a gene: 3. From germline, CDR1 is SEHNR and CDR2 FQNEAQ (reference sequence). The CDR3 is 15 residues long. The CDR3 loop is CASSLAGTSGDEQYF. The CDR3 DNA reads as TGTGCCAGCAGCTTAGCCGGGACTAGCGGCGACGAGCAGTACTTC.

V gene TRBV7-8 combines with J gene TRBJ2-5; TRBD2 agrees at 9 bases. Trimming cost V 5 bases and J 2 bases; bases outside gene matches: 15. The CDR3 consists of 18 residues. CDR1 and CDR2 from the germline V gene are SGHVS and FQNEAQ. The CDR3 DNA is TGTGCCAGCAGCGCGAGACCGGGACTAGCCGCCCTTCAAGAGACCCAGTACTTC. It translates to CASSARPGLAALQETQYF.

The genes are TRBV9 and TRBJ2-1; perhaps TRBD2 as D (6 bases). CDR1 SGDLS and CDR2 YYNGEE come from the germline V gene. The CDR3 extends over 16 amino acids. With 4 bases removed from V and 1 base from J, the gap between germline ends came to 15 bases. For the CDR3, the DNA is TGTGCCAGCAGCCCTAGAGGCGGGGAGTCCTACAATGAGCAGTTCTTC. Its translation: CASSPRGGESYNEQFF.

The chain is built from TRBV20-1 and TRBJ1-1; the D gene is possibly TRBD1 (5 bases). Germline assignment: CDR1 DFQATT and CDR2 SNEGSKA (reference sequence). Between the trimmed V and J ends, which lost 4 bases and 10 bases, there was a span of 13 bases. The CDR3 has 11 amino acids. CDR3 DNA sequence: TGCAGTGCTACCCAAGGGGTGGCAGCTTTCTTT. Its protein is CSATQGVAAFF.

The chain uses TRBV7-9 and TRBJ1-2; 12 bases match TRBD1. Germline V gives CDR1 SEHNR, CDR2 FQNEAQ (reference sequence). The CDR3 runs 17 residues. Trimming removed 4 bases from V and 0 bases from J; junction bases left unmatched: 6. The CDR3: CASSSPGQGAANYGYTF. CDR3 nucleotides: TGTGCCAGCAGCTCTCCGGGACAGGGGGCCGCTAACTATGGCTACACCTTC.

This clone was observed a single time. CDR3 nucleotide sequence: TGCAGCGCCGCAGACGTCGGGGTCGGACTAGGTGAGCAGTACTTC. Amino acids: CSAADVGVGLGEQYF. The chain employs TRBV29-1 and TRBJ2-7, with TRBD2 matching over 7 bases. J was trimmed by 7 bases and V by 7 bases; bases with no gene match: 19. CDR3 length: 15 residues. The germline V gene has CDR1 SQVTM and CDR2 ANQGSEA.

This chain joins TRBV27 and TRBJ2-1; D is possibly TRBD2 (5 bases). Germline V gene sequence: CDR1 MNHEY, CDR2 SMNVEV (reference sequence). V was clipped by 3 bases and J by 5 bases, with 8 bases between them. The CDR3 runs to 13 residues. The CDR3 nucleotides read TGTGCCAGCAGTTTTGGAGCGGACAATGAGCAGTTCTTC. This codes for CASSFGADNEQFF.

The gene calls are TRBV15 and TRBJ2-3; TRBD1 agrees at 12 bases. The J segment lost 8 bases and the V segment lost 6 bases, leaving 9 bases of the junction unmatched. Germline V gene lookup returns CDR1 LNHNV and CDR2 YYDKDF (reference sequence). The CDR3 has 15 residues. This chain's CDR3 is CATSQGTGGLSTQYF. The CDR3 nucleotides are TGTGCCACCAGTCAAGGGACAGGGGGCTTGTCTACGCAGTATTTT.

DNA for the CDR3: TGTGCCAGCAGGGGACTAGCGCTCGGGGAGCTGTTTTTT. Protein: CASRGLALGELFF. The chain links TRBV27 to TRBJ2-2; 10 bases agree with TRBD2. V lost 6 bases and J lost 7; bases outside the gene matches: 2. CDR1 is MNHEY, CDR2 SMNVEV, per germline (reference sequence). This CDR3 region has 13 residues.

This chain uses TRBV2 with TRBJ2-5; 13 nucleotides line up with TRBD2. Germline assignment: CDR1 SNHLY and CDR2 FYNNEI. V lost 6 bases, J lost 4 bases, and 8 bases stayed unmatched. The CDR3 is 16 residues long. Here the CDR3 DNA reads TGTGCCAGCAGGTACGGGACTAGCGGGATCGGAGAGACCCAGTACTTC. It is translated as CASRYGTSGIGETQYF.

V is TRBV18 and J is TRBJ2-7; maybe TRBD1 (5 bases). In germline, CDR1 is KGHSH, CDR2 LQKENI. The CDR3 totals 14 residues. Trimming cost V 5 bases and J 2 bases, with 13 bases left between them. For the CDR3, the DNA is TGTGCCAGCTCAGGGTCAGGGCATCCCTACGAGCAGTACTTC. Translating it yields CASSGSGHPYEQYF.

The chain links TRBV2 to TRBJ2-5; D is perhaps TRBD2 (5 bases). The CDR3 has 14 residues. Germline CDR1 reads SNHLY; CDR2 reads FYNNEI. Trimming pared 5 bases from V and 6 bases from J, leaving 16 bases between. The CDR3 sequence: CASSPITSAKTQYF. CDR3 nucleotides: TGTGCCAGCAGTCCGATCACTAGTGCGAAGACCCAGTACTTC.

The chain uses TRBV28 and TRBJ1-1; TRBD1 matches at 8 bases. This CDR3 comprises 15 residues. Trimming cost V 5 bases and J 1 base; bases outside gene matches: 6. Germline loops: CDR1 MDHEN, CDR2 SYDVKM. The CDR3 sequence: CASSPLDRGNTEAFF. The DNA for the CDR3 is TGTGCCAGCAGTCCTCTCGACAGGGGGAACACTGAAGCTTTCTTT.

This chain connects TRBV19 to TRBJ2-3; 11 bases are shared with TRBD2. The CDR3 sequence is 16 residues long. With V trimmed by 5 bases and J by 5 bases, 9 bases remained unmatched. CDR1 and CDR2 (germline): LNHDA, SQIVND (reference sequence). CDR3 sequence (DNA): TGTGCCAGTAGTCCATTACTAGCGGGAGTTGAAGATACGCAGTATTTT. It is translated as CASSPLLAGVEDTQYF. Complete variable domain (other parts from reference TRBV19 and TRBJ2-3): DGGITQSPKYLFRKEGQNVTLSCEQNLNHDAMYWYRQDPGQGLRLIYYSQIVNDFQKGDIAEGYSVSREKKESFPLTVTSAQKNPTAFYLCASSPLLAGVEDTQYFGPGTRLTVL.

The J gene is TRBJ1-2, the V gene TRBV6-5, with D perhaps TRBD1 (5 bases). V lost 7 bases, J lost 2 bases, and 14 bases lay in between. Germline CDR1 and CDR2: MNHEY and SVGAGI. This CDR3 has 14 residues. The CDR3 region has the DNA TGTGCCAGCAATATGGGACTCCGCAACTATGGCTACACCTTC. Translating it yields CASNMGLRNYGYTF.

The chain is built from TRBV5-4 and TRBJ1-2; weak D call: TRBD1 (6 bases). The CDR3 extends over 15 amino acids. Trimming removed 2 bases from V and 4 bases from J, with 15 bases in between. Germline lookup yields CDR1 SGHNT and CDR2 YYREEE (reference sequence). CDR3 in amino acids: CASSFNVGQLYGYTF. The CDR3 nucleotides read TGTGCCAGCAGCTTTAATGTTGGACAGCTCTATGGCTACACCTTC. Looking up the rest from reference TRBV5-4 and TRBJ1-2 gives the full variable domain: ETGVTQSPTHLIKTRGQQVTLRCSSQSGHNTVSWYQQALGQGPQFIFQYYREEENGRGNFPPRFSGLQFPNYSSELNVNALELDDSALYLCASSFNVGQLYGYTFGSGTRLTVV.

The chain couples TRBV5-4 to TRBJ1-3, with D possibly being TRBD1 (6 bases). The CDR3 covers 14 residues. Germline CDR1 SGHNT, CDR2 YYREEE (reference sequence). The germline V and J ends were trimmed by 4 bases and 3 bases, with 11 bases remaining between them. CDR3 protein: CASSEDRLGNTIYF. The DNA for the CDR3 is TGTGCCAGCAGCGAGGACAGACTTGGAAACACCATATATTTT.

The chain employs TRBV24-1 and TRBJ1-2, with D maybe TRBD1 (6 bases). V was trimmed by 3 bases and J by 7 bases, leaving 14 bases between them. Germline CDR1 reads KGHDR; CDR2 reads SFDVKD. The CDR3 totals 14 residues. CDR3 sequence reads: CATSDPTGRGGYTF. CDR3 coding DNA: TGTGCCACCAGTGATCCCACCGGCAGGGGTGGCTACACCTTC.

CDR3 in amino acids: CASSPTGSPLHF. CDR3 nucleotide sequence: TGTGCCAGCAGTCCTACAGGGTCACCCCTCCACTTT. The chain carries TRBV2 and TRBJ1-6, with a possible D match to TRBD1 (6 bases). The CDR3 length is 12 residues. Germline CDR1 reads SNHLY; CDR2 reads FYNNEI. The V gene lost 5 bases and the J gene lost 10 bases, with 9 bases spanning the gap.

CDR3 nucleotides: TGTGCCAGCAGTTACTCGACAGGGGCTTGGGAGACCCAGTACTTC. Translation gives CASSYSTGAWETQYF. The V and J genes are TRBV6-5 and TRBJ2-5; 8 bases align to TRBD1. This CDR3 is built from 15 residues. CDR1 is MNHEY and CDR2 is SVGAGI in the germline V gene. J gave up 5 bases and V 0 bases, and 5 bases lay outside the gene matches.